These 21 T cell receptor beta chains came from one sample sequenced in a study of radiation and T cells in renal cell carcinoma. Time point denoted: baseline pretreatment blood. Treatment in this sample: 15 Gy SBRT to primary tumor, nephrectomy 4 weeks later. Produced via immunoSEQ multiplex PCR; TCRdb's table is partial and in-frame only. The sample lists 130,000 or so clones, roughly 88% occurring once. The input for sequencing was blood, taken from a patient whose treatment included radiotherapy and nephrectomy. Source of these receptors: a woman aged 45-65 years with renal cell carcinoma.

As to this clone: An end of the junction differs from the germline gene, which may be a read error. The gene calls are TRBV13 and TRBJ2-7; perhaps TRBD1 as D (6 bases). CDR3 length: 12 amino acids. Germline-derived CDR1 and CDR2 are PRHDT and FYEKMQ (reference sequence). CDR3 coding DNA: TGTGCCAGCAGCATAGGGGGCTACGAGCAGTACTTC. This translates into CASSIGGYEQYF.

The genes are TRBV7-2 and TRBJ1-6; D is undetermined. The V and J ends lost 0 bases and 11 bases respectively, with 8 bases between them. The germline gives CDR1 SGHTA, CDR2 FQGNSA. The CDR3 is made up of 13 amino acids. The CDR3 region has the DNA TGTGCCAGCAGCTTAGCAGGGAGGGCACCCCTCCACTTT. Translating gives CASSLAGRAPLHF.

In its sample, this clone was seen once. This chain uses TRBV19 with TRBJ1-5; 7 bases agree with TRBD1. V dropped 4 bases and J dropped 3; count of bases not matched to a gene: 6. Germline V gives CDR1 LNHDA, CDR2 SQIVND (reference sequence). This CDR3 has 15 residues. CDR3 sequence reads: CASSNRGGANQPQHF. DNA of the CDR3: TGTGCCAGTAGTAACAGGGGAGGGGCCAATCAGCCCCAGCATTTT.

Here the CDR3 DNA reads TGTGCCAGCAGCCAAGAGACGGGGGCCCCAGATACGCAGTATTTT. This gives the protein CASSQETGAPDTQYF. The chain uses TRBV4-2 and TRBJ2-3; D might be TRBD1 or TRBD2, each matching 6 bases. With 0 bases removed from V and 4 bases from J, the gap between germline ends came to 11 bases. Germline CDR1 is LGHNA and CDR2 is YNFKEQ. The CDR3 extends over 15 amino acids.

The chain carries TRBV9 and TRBJ2-3, with 9 bases matching TRBD1. Germline CDR1 and CDR2: SGDLS and YYNGEE. V lost 4 bases and J lost 3; bases outside the gene matches: 9. This CDR3 has 16 amino acids. Here the CDR3 reads CASSPSGTGNTDTQYF. CDR3 bases: TGTGCCAGCAGCCCCTCCGGGACAGGGAATACAGATACGCAGTATTTT. The whole variable domain, filled in from reference TRBV9 and TRBJ2-3, reads DSGVTQTPKHLITATGQRVTLRCSPRSGDLSVYWYQQSLDQGLQFLIQYYNGEERAKGNILERFSAQQFPDLHSELNLSSLELGDSALYFCASSPSGTGNTDTQYFGPGTRLTVL.

The chain uses TRBV2 and TRBJ1-2; D is possibly TRBD1 (5 bases). V was clipped by 2 bases and J by 10 bases, with 8 bases between them. The CDR3 length is 11 residues. Germline CDR1 and CDR2: SNHLY and FYNNEI. CDR3 nucleotides: TGTGCCAGCAGTGAACTAGGGGCCTACACCTTC. Translated, it gives CASSELGAYTF.

The V gene is TRBV19, the J gene TRBJ2-3, with D unclear. The CDR3 runs to 12 residues. CDR1 is LNHDA and CDR2 is SQIVND in the germline V gene (reference sequence). V lost 0 bases, J lost 7 bases, and 5 bases lay in between. CDR3 nucleotides: TGTGCCAGTAGTATAGATCTCCATACGCAGTATTTT. This gives the protein CASSIDLHTQYF.

The CDR3 here is CASSQEGRTSSGNTIYF. DNA for the CDR3: TGCGCCAGCAGCCAAGAGGGCCGAACTAGCTCTGGAAACACCATATATTTT. V and J are TRBV4-3 and TRBJ1-3; D remains unclear. Trimming shortened V by 0 bases and J by 0 bases, and 12 bases separated the two germline ends. Germline V gives CDR1 LGHNA, CDR2 YSLEER. The CDR3 has 17 amino acids.

The chain employs TRBV5-1 and TRBJ2-3, with D possibly TRBD2 on 6 matching bases. V lost 1 base to trimming and J lost 0 bases, with 9 bases between them. Germline V gives CDR1 SGHRS, CDR2 YFSETQ. This CDR3 contains 15 residues. CDR3 residues: CASSLRLVSTDTQYF. The CDR3 nucleotides are TGCGCCAGCAGCTTGCGACTAGTTAGCACAGATACGCAGTATTTT.

This clone was seen a single time. The chain couples TRBV5-1 to TRBJ2-1, with 9 bases matching TRBD1. The CDR3 has 14 amino acids. J lost 4 bases, V lost 3 bases, and 2 bases had no gene match. Germline assignment: CDR1 SGHRS and CDR2 YFSETQ. CDR3 amino acids: CASSYRGPYNEQFF. The CDR3 nucleotides read TGCGCCAGCAGCTACAGGGGGCCGTACAATGAGCAGTTCTTC.

This chain uses TRBV18 with TRBJ2-4, with D perhaps TRBD1 or TRBD2 (5 bases each). V was trimmed by 3 bases and J by 8 bases, leaving 14 bases between them. This CDR3 spans 14 amino acids. Germline CDR1 and CDR2: KGHSH and LQKENI. CDR3 sequence: CASSPLGVYDIQYF. CDR3 sequence (DNA): TGTGCCAGCTCACCCCTGGGGGTCTATGACATTCAGTACTTC.

The chain combines TRBV5-1 with TRBJ1-2; D is uncertain. CDR1 is SGHRS, CDR2 YFSETQ, per germline. V was cut by 0 bases and J by 2 bases, with 11 bases left in between. This CDR3 has 15 amino acids. CDR3 DNA: TGCGCCAGCAGCTTGGCAGACCTGGGGAACTATGGCTACACCTTC. Translation: CASSLADLGNYGYTF.

The rearrangement joins TRBV6-5 to TRBJ1-1; D not certain. In germline, CDR1 is MNHEY, CDR2 SVGAGI. The CDR3 runs 16 residues. V was shortened by 0 bases and J by 1 base, with 12 bases between the two germline ends. The CDR3 DNA follows: TGTGCCAGCAGTTACTCGAATCGACACTCGAACACTGAAGCTTTCTTT. Translation gives CASSYSNRHSNTEAFF.

The rearrangement links TRBV5-8 to TRBJ1-1, with 10 bases identical to TRBD1. The CDR3 consists of 16 residues. V gave up 4 bases and J gave up 2 bases; unmatched junction bases: 8. The germline gives CDR1 SGHTS, CDR2 YDEGEE. In DNA form, the CDR3 reads TGTGCCAGCAGCAGCGTTGGGGACAGGGGTAACACTGAAGCTTTCTTT. It yields the protein CASSSVGDRGNTEAFF.

This chain uses TRBV7-2 with TRBJ1-5, with TRBD1 as a possible D gene (5 bases). Trimming shortened V by 2 bases and J by 3 bases, and 11 bases separated the two germline ends. The CDR3 runs to 15 residues. The germline V gene encodes CDR1 SGHTA and CDR2 FQGNSA. The CDR3 loop is CASSLSGTLNQPQHF. CDR3 in DNA: TGTGCCAGCAGCTTATCAGGGACCCTCAATCAGCCCCAGCATTTT.

This rearrangement joins TRBV6-1 to TRBJ1-2, with a possible D match to TRBD1 (5 bases). Germline V gives CDR1 MNHNS, CDR2 SASEGT. The CDR3 has 18 amino acids. V lost 4 bases, J lost 4 bases, and 25 bases lay in between. The CDR3 reads CASSGPGPGWGLGYGYTF. In nucleotides, the CDR3 is TGTGCCAGCAGTGGCCCCGGTCCAGGGTGGGGACTCGGCTATGGCTACACCTTC.

This clone was observed once. The CDR3 DNA reads TGTGCCAGCAGCGGACAGGGGGGCACCGGGGAGCTGTTTTTT. Protein: CASSGQGGTGELFF. The chain has TRBV9 and TRBJ2-2, with 9 nucleotides matching TRBD1. This CDR3 region has 14 residues. Looked up from germline, CDR1 is SGDLS and CDR2 is YYNGEE. V shed 3 bases and J 4 bases; nucleotides not matched to a gene: 1.

The J gene is TRBJ1-1, the V gene TRBV5-1, with D unresolved. CDR1 and CDR2 from the germline V gene are SGHRS and YFSETQ. The CDR3 extends over 15 amino acids. V lost 4 bases and J 1 base, leaving 14 bases between the germline ends. CDR3 in DNA: TGCGCCAGCAGCCGTTCCTGGAGCGAGAACACTGAAGCTTTCTTT. It encodes CASSRSWSENTEAFF.

The rearrangement joins TRBV10-3 to TRBJ2-5; D uncertain. This CDR3 has 15 amino acids. CDR1 and CDR2 (germline): ENHRY, SYGVKD. V was shortened by 2 bases and J by 3 bases, with 13 bases between the two germline ends. The CDR3 reads CAISEGFGGEETQYF. The CDR3 nucleotides read TGTGCCATCAGTGAGGGCTTCGGCGGTGAAGAGACCCAGTACTTC.

V is TRBV6-1 and J is TRBJ1-1; 7 bases map to TRBD1. There are 15 residues in the CDR3. Per germline, CDR1 MNHNS and CDR2 SASEGT. J was trimmed by 4 bases and V by 5 bases; bases with no gene match: 10. DNA for the CDR3: TGTGCCAGCAGTCGGACAGGATTAAAGAGCACTGAAGCTTTCTTT. Translation gives CASSRTGLKSTEAFF.

The chain carries TRBV7-2 and TRBJ1-1; D unclear. CDR1 is SGHTA, CDR2 FQGNSA, per germline. The V and J ends lost 5 bases and 7 bases respectively, with 8 bases between them. The CDR3 runs 11 residues. This CDR3 is CASSQRSEAFF. Written as DNA, the CDR3 is TGTGCCAGCAGCCAACGGAGTGAAGCTTTCTTT. Drawing the rest from reference TRBV7-2 and TRBJ1-1, the complete variable domain is GAGVSQSPSNKVTEKGKDVELRCDPISGHTALYWYRQSLGQGLEFLIYFQGNSAPDKSGLPSDRFSAERTGGSVSTLTIQRTQQEDSAVYLCASSQRSEAFFGQGTRLTVV.